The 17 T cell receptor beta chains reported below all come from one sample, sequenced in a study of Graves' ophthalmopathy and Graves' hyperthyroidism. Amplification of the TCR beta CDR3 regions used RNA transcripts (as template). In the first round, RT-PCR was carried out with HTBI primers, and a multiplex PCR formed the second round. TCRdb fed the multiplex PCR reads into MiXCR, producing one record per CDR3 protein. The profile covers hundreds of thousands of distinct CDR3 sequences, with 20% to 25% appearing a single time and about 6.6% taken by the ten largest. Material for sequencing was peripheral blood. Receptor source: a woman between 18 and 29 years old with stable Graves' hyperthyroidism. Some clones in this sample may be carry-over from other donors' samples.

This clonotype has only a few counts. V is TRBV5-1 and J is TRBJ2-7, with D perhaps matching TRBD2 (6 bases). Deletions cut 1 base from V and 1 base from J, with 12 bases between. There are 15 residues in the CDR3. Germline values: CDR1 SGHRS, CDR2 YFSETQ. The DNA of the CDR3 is TGCGCCAGCAGCTTGTTGGGCGGGGTATCCTACGAGCAGTACTTC. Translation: CASSLLGGVSYEQYF.

CDR3: CASSHPGTSGLHTQYF. In nucleotides, the CDR3 is TGCGCCAGCAGCCACCCCGGGACTAGCGGACTCCATACGCAGTATTTT. This chain links TRBV4-1 with TRBJ2-3; the match to TRBD2 covers 11 bases. Germline-derived CDR1 and CDR2 are MGHRA and YSYEKL. This CDR3 has 16 residues. Trimming took 3 bases from V and 7 from J; bases not matched to a gene: 9.

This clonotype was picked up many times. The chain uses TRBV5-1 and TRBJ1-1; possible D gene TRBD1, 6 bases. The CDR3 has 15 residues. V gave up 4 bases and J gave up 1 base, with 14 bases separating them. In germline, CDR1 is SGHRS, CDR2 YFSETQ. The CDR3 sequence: CASSVQGQGNTEAFF. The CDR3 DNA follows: TGCGCCAGCAGCGTTCAGGGGCAAGGGAACACTGAAGCTTTCTTT. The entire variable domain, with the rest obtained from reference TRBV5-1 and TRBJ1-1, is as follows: KAGVTQTPRYLIKTRGQQVTLSCSPISGHRSVSWYQQTPGQGLQFLFEYFSETQRNKGNFPGRFSGRQFSNSRSEMNVSTLELGDSALYLCASSVQGQGNTEAFFGQGTRLTVV.

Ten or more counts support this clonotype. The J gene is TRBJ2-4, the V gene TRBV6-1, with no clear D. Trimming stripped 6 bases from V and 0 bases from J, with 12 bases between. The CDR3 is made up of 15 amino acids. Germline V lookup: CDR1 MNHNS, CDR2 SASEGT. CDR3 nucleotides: TGTGCCAGCAGCCCAGAGATACTAGCCAAAAACATTCAGTACTTC. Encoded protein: CASSPEILAKNIQYF.

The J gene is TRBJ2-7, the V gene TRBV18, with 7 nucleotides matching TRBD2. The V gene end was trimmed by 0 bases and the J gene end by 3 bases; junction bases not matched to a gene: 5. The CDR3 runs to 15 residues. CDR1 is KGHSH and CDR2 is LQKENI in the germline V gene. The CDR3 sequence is CASSPPQRGNYEQYF. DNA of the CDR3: TGTGCCAGCTCACCACCTCAGCGGGGCAACTACGAGCAGTACTTC.

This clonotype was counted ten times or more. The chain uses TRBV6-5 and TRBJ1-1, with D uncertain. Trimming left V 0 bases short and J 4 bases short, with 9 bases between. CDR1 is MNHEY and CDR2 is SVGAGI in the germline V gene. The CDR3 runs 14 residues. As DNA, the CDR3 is TGTGCCAGCAGTTACTCGAGGACTGTCACTGAAGCTTTCTTT. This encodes CASSYSRTVTEAFF.

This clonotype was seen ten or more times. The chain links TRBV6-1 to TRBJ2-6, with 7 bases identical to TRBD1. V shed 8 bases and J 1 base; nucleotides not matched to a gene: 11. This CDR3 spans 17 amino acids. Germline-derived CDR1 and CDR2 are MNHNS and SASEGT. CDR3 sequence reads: CASPALQGRSGANVLTF. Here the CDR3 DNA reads TGTGCCAGCCCCGCCTTACAGGGGCGGTCTGGGGCCAACGTCCTGACTTTC.

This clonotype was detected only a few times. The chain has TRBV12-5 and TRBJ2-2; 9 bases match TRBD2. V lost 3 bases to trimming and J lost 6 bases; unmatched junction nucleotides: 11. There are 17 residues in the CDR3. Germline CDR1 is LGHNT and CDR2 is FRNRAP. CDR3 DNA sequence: TGTGCTAGTGGTTTTTGGGGAGCGGGAGGAAAATCCGGGGAGCTGTTTTTT. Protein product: CASGFWGAGGKSGELFF.

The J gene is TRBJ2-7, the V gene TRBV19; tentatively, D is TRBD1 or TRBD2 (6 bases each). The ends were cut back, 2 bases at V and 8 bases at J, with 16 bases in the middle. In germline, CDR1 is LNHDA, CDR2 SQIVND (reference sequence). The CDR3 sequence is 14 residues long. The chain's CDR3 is CASSIPGASLKQYF. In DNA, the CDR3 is TGTGCCAGTAGTATACCGGGGGCATCCCTCAAGCAGTACTTC.

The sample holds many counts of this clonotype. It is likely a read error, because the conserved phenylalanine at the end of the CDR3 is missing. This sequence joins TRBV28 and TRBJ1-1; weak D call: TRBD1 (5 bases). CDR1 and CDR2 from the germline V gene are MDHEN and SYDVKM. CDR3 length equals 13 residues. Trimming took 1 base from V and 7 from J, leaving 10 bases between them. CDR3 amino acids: CASSLYRQHEAFS. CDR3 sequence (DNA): TGTGCCAGCAGTTTATACAGGCAACATGAAGCTTTCTCT.

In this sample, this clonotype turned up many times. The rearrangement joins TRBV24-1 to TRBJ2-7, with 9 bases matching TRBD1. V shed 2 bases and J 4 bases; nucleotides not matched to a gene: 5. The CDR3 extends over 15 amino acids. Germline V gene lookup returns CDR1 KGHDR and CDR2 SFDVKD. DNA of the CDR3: TGTGCCACCAGTGATTCCGGGACAGGGTTATACGAGCAGTACTTC. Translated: CATSDSGTGLYEQYF.

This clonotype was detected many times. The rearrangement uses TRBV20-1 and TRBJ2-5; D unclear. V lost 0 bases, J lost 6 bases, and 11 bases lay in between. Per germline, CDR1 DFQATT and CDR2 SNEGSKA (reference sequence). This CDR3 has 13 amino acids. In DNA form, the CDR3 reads TGCAGTGCTAGAGATTTGGCTAGTAAGACCCAGTACTTC. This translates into CSARDLASKTQYF.

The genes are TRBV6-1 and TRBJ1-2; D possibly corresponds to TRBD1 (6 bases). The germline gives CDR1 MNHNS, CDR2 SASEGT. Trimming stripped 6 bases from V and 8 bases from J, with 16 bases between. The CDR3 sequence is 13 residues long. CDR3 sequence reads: CASSIGTSTGYTF. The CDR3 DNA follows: TGTGCCAGCAGCATCGGGACATCTACGGGCTACACCTTC.

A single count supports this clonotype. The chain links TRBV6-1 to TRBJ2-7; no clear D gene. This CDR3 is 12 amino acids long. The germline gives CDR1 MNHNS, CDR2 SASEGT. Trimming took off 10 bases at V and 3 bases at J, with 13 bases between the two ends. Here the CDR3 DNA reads TGTGCCACCTCAGACACTTTCTACGAGCAGTACTTC. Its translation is CATSDTFYEQYF.

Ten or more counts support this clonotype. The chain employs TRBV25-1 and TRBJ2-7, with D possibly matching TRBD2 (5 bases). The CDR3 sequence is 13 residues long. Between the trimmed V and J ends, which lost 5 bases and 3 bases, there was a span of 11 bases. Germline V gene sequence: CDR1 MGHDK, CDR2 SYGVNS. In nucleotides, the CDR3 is TGTGCCAGCAGTAAGGGAGAGATCTACGAGCAGTACTTC. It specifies CASSKGEIYEQYF.

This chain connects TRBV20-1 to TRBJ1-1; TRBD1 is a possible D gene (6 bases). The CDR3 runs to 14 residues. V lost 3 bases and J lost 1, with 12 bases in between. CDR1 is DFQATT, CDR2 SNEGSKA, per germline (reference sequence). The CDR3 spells CSASRGAPNTEAFF. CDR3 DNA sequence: TGCAGTGCTAGCCGGGGGGCCCCGAACACTGAAGCTTTCTTT.

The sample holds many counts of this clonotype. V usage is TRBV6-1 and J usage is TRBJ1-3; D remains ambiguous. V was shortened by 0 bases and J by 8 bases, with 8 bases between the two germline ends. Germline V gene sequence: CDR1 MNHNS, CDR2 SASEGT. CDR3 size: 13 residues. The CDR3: CASSEAGWDTIYF. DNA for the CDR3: TGTGCCAGCAGTGAAGCGGGTTGGGACACCATATATTTT.